Listed below are T cell receptor beta chains from one sample, sequenced in a study of blood T cell repertoires in COVID-19. Only in-frame clones appear in the TCRdb table, and some are missing; sequencing was by immunoSEQ multiplex PCR. The sample gives 130,000 to 150,000 clones, 82% of which show up once; nearly 15% is in the top ten. The specimen was peripheral blood. All receptors come from a human donor with acute or convalescent COVID-19. The donor label of this sample is uncertain. Each CDR3 is given with its conserved first and last residue. A D gene is named only where the DNA matches it firmly. The listing skips clone size in some rows; elsewhere it reads once, few, many or a size class.

J gene	V gene	clone size	D gene	CDR3 protein	CDR3 DNA
TRBJ1-1	TRBV7-2	NA	NA	CASSSAFF	TGTGCCAGCAGCTCGGCTTTCTTT
TRBJ2-2	TRBV19	NA	NA	CASSIAGGGDGELFF	TGTGCCAGTAGTATTGCAGGGGGAGGTGACGGGGAGCTGTTTTTT
TRBJ1-1	TRBV7-9	NA	NA	CASSSSGSEAFF	TGTGCCAGCAGCTCCTCGGGGAGCGAAGCTTTCTTT
TRBJ2-4	TRBV11-2	NA	NA	CASSPSPGRQNIQYF	TGTGCCAGCAGCCCCTCCCCAGGTAGACAAAACATTCAGTACTTC
TRBJ1-2	TRBV2	few	TRBD1	CASTKQGTDYGYTF	TGTGCCAGCACCAAACAGGGGACAGACTATGGCTACACCTTC
TRBJ1-4	TRBV19	NA	TRBD1	CASSGGGDSLGEKLFF	TGTGCCAGTAGTGGCGGCGGGGACAGCCTGGGGGAAAAACTGTTTTTT
TRBJ2-5	TRBV5-1	NA	NA	CASSLEQEETQYF	TGCGCCAGCAGCTTGGAGCAGGAAGAGACCCAGTACTTC
TRBJ1-5	TRBV7-7	NA	NA	CASSLDINQPQHF	TGTGCTAGCAGCTTAGACATCAATCAGCCCCAGCATTTT
TRBJ1-6	TRBV7-9	NA	NA	CASSLAQGNSPLHF	TGTGCCAGCAGCTTAGCCCAGGGAAACTCACCCCTCCACTTT
TRBJ1-1	TRBV19	NA	NA	CASKDPGRSEAFF	TGTGCCAGTAAAGACCCAGGGAGGTCTGAAGCTTTCTTT
TRBJ1-6	TRBV6-5	NA	TRBD1	CASRGTGVGPPLHF	TGTGCCAGCAGGGGGACAGGGGTAGGCCCACCCCTCCACTTT
TRBJ1-3	TRBV11-2	NA	NA	CASADGLGGNTIYF	TGTGCCAGCGCCGACGGCCTCGGGGGAAACACCATATATTTT
TRBJ2-5	TRBV9	NA	TRBD2	CASSVGVASGVPLGQETQYF	TGTGCCAGCAGCGTAGGGGTGGCTAGCGGGGTTCCCCTCGGCCAAGAGACCCAGTACTTC
TRBJ1-1	TRBV11-2	NA	TRBD1	CASSLTAGGQGKGTEAFF	TGTGCCAGCAGCTTAACGGCGGGGGGACAGGGAAAGGGAACTGAAGCTTTCTTT
TRBJ1-3	TRBV11-2	few	NA	CASSLGAGRGNTIYF	TGTGCCAGCAGCTTAGGGGCCGGCCGGGGAAACACCATATATTTT
TRBJ2-7	TRBV6-5	NA	NA	CASGFGEAYEQYF	TGTGCCAGCGGATTTGGAGAAGCCTACGAGCAGTACTTC
TRBJ2-5	TRBV7-2	NA	NA	CASSLLHGETQYF	TGTGCCAGCAGCTTACTACACGGGGAGACCCAGTACTTC
TRBJ2-4	TRBV5-1	NA	TRBD2	CASSSGGADIQYF	TGCGCCAGCAGCTCCGGGGGGGCAGACATTCAGTACTTC
TRBJ2-5	TRBV5-1	NA	TRBD1	CASRGGQALQETQYF	TGCGCCAGCCGGGGCGGACAGGCCTTACAAGAGACCCAGTACTTC
TRBJ2-5	TRBV27	NA	TRBD1	CASSARTGETQYF	TGTGCCAGCAGTGCCCGGACAGGGGAGACCCAGTACTTC
TRBJ2-1	TRBV5-4	NA	NA	CASSPNRVANEQFF	TGTGCCAGCAGTCCGAACAGGGTAGCAAATGAGCAGTTCTTC
TRBJ2-7	TRBV5-6	many	NA	CASSFGYEQYF	TGTGCCAGCAGCTTCGGGTACGAGCAGTACTTC
TRBJ2-2	TRBV29-1	NA	NA	CSVGSGGITGELFF	TGCAGCGTTGGATCAGGGGGGATTACCGGGGAGCTGTTTTTT
TRBJ2-2	TRBV5-1	NA	TRBD1	CASSLGQGASNTGELFF	TGCGCCAGCAGCTTGGGGCAGGGGGCCTCCAACACCGGGGAGCTGTTTTTT
TRBJ1-2	TRBV3-1/TRBV3-2	NA	TRBD1	CASSQDIGTAYGYTF	TGTGCCAGCAGCCAAGATATAGGGACAGCATATGGCTACACCTTC
TRBJ1-3	TRBV9	once	NA	CASSVGRMANTIYF	TGTGCCAGCAGCGTAGGGAGGATGGCAAACACCATATATTTT
TRBJ1-2	TRBV4-1	NA	TRBD1	CASSQDPGTVNYGYTF	TGCGCCAGCAGCCAAGACCCCGGGACAGTTAACTATGGCTACACCTTC
TRBJ1-6	TRBV2	NA	TRBD1	CASSQDRGRVSPLHF	TGTGCCAGCAGCCAGGACAGGGGTCGGGTATCACCCCTCCACTTT
TRBJ1-1	TRBV19	once	NA	CASSRSAEAFF	TGTGCCAGTAGTAGATCGGCTGAAGCTTTCTTT
TRBJ1-5	TRBV30	NA	NA	CAFQTGDFNQPQHF	TGTGCCTTCCAGACAGGAGACTTTAATCAGCCCCAGCATTTT
TRBJ1-1	TRBV12-3/TRBV12-4	NA	TRBD1	CASSMDRAAFF	TGTGCCAGCAGCATGGACAGGGCGGCTTTCTTT
TRBJ2-5	TRBV3-1/TRBV3-2	NA	NA	CASSQGRGVYQETQYF	TGTGCCAGCAGCCAAGGGCGGGGTGTGTACCAAGAGACCCAGTACTTC
TRBJ1-2	TRBV6-5	NA	TRBD1	CASTTPGQGDYGYTF	TGTGCCAGCACCACGCCCGGACAGGGGGACTATGGCTACACCTTC
TRBJ2-5	TRBV19	NA	TRBD1	CASKGLAGGQETQYF	TGTGCCAGTAAAGGTCTGGCAGGGGGACAGGAGACCCAGTACTTC
TRBJ1-4	TRBV7-2	NA	NA	CASSLSGNEKLFF	TGTGCCAGCAGCTTGTCGGGAAATGAAAAACTGTTTTTT
TRBJ2-4	TRBV19	NA	NA	CASSVTGRKNIQYF	TGTGCCAGTAGTGTCACAGGGCGCAAAAACATTCAGTACTTC
TRBJ2-2	TRBV7-6	NA	NA	CASSLGQYANTGELFF	TGTGCCAGCAGCTTAGGACAGTACGCGAACACCGGGGAGCTGTTTTTT
TRBJ2-7	TRBV5-1	NA	NA	CASSLGGTGRGSEQYF	TGCGCCAGCAGCTTGGGGGGTACAGGGAGAGGCTCCGAGCAGTACTTC
TRBJ2-1	TRBV25-1	NA	NA	CASSDSLVSYNEQFF	TGTGCCAGCAGTGATTCACTAGTCTCCTACAATGAGCAGTTCTTC
TRBJ2-2	TRBV10-3	few	NA	CAISPQATGELFF	TGTGCCATCAGCCCACAGGCCACCGGGGAGCTGTTTTTT
TRBJ1-2	TRBV2	NA	TRBD1	CASSVTGGAYGYTF	TGTGCCAGCAGTGTTACAGGGGGCGCCTATGGCTACACCTTC
TRBJ1-3	TRBV5-5	NA	NA	CASSLAGSSGNTIYF	TGTGCCAGCAGCTTGGCTGGTAGCTCTGGAAACACCATATATTTT
TRBJ2-3	TRBV5-8	NA	TRBD1	CASVDRATDTQYF	TGTGCCAGCGTCGACAGGGCCACAGATACGCAGTATTTT
TRBJ1-6	TRBV5-8	few	NA	CASSLDHSGSPLHF	TGTGCCAGCAGCTTGGATCATTCGGGGTCACCCCTCCACTTT
TRBJ2-4	TRBV19	NA	NA	CASSISGGKNIQYF	TGTGCCAGTAGTATATCCGGAGGGAAAAACATTCAGTACTTC
TRBJ1-3	TRBV10-3	NA	NA	CATQTGPDSGNTIYF	TGTGCCACCCAGACAGGCCCGGACTCTGGAAACACCATATATTTT
TRBJ1-2	TRBV14	NA	NA	CASSQDPRFGYGYTF	TGTGCCAGCAGCCAAGATCCGAGGTTTGGGTATGGCTACACCTTC
TRBJ1-2	TRBV18	NA	NA	CASSPTGKGYGYTF	TGTGCCAGCTCACCTACAGGGAAGGGCTATGGCTACACCTTC
TRBJ2-3	TRBV10-3	once	NA	CAISELGGSHTQYF	TGTGCCATCAGTGAGCTAGGAGGATCACATACGCAGTATTTT
TRBJ2-5	TRBV5-1	NA	NA	CASSLGGAETQYF	TGCGCCAGCAGCTTAGGCGGGGCGGAGACCCAGTACTTC